These T cell receptor beta chains were read from a single sample in a study of cytomegalovirus exposure and HLA in healthy donors. The data were produced by immunoSEQ multiplex PCR, yet TCRdb's version contains in-frame clones alone and is incomplete. Of over 150,000 clones in the sample, about 74% were seen once. Sequenced: PBMCs. The receptors shown here come from a woman aged 40 to 50 in good health and CMV-seronegative. The CDR3 runs from the conserved cysteine through the conserved F or W. Each record gives: CDR3 protein, CDR3 DNA, J gene, D gene, V gene, clone size. A D gene is named only where the DNA matches it firmly. For some rows the clone size is stated as once, few or many, or as a class when expanded; others skip it.

CDR3: CASSQTRQGTNTDTQYF
DNA: TGTGCCAGCAGTCAAACCCGACAGGGGACGAATACAGATACGCAGTATTTT
J: TRBJ2-3
D: TRBD1
V: TRBV28
size: NA

CDR3: CASSPRGQGATEAFF
DNA: TGTGCCAGCAGCCCCAGGGGACAGGGGGCGACTGAAGCTTTCTTT
J: TRBJ1-1
D: TRBD1
V: TRBV6-5
size: NA

CDR3: CASSGTANQPQHF
DNA: TGTGCCAGTAGCGGGACAGCGAATCAGCCCCAGCATTTT
J: TRBJ1-5
D: TRBD1
V: TRBV19
size: NA

CDR3: CASSDRQGAYNEQFF
DNA: TGCGCCAGCAGCGATAGACAGGGGGCGTACAATGAGCAGTTCTTC
J: TRBJ2-1
D: TRBD1
V: TRBV5-1
size: NA

CDR3: CASSRDGGNYGYTF
DNA: TGTGCCAGCAGTAGGGACGGAGGGAACTATGGCTACACCTTC
J: TRBJ1-2
D: NA
V: TRBV6-4
size: once

CDR3: CASRSIQNTEAFF
DNA: TGCGCCAGCAGGAGCATTCAGAACACTGAAGCTTTCTTT
J: TRBJ1-1
D: NA
V: TRBV10-1
size: NA

CDR3: CASSSEGLAGSYNEQFF
DNA: TGTGCTAGCAGCTCGGAGGGACTAGCGGGATCCTACAATGAGCAGTTCTTC
J: TRBJ2-1
D: TRBD2
V: TRBV7-7
size: NA

CDR3: CASSLVRSGANVLTF
DNA: TGTGCCAGCAGCTTGGTACGGTCTGGGGCCAACGTCCTGACTTTC
J: TRBJ2-6
D: NA
V: TRBV7-8
size: once

CDR3: CASGSGETAEKLFF
DNA: TGTGCTAGTGGTTCAGGGGAGACAGCCGAAAAACTGTTTTTT
J: TRBJ1-4
D: NA
V: TRBV12-5
size: NA

CDR3: CASSRDRGQLSGSPLHF
DNA: TGTGCCAGCAGCAGGGACAGGGGGCAGTTATCGGGTTCACCCCTCCACTTT
J: TRBJ1-6
D: TRBD1
V: TRBV4-2
size: NA

CDR3: CASSLVGGGRETQYF
DNA: TGTGCCAGCAGCTTAGTAGGAGGGGGCCGAGAGACCCAGTACTTC
J: TRBJ2-5
D: NA
V: TRBV11-3
size: NA

CDR3: CASSFSGWGRGNEQFF
DNA: TGTGCCAGCAGCTTCAGCGGTTGGGGGCGCGGTAATGAGCAGTTCTTC
J: TRBJ2-1
D: NA
V: TRBV7-9
size: NA

CDR3: CASSLRGNTEAFF
DNA: TGTGCCAGCAGCTTAAGGGGGAACACTGAAGCTTTCTTT
J: TRBJ1-1
D: NA
V: TRBV7-6
size: NA

CDR3: CASSFGGGTDTQYF
DNA: TGCGCCAGCAGCTTCGGCGGGGGCACAGATACGCAGTATTTT
J: TRBJ2-3
D: NA
V: TRBV5-1
size: NA

CDR3: CASSYQGASGELFF
DNA: TGTGCCAGCAGTTACCAGGGGGCCTCCGGGGAGCTGTTTTTT
J: TRBJ2-2
D: TRBD1
V: TRBV6-5
size: NA

CDR3: CASSPWTSGNADTQYF
DNA: TGTGCCAGCAGCCCTTGGACTAGCGGGAACGCAGATACGCAGTATTTT
J: TRBJ2-3
D: TRBD2
V: TRBV7-9
size: few

CDR3: CAWSVPIVAGQVEF
DNA: TGTGCCTGGAGTGTACCTATAGTTGCGGGTCAGGTTGAATTC
J: TRBJ1-2
D: NA
V: TRBV30
size: NA

CDR3: CASSDPGLVSYEQYF
DNA: TGCGCCAGCAGCGATCCGGGACTAGTGAGTTACGAGCAGTACTTC
J: TRBJ2-7
D: TRBD2
V: TRBV5-1
size: NA

CDR3: CASQTGPSSYEQYF
DNA: TGCGCCAGTCAGACAGGCCCTAGCTCCTACGAGCAGTACTTC
J: TRBJ2-7
D: NA
V: TRBV5-1
size: NA

CDR3: CASSPTPQVSTDTQYF
DNA: TGTGCCAGCAGTCCAACCCCTCAGGTCAGCACAGATACGCAGTATTTT
J: TRBJ2-3
D: NA
V: TRBV2
size: NA

CDR3: CASSPLGEQFF
DNA: TGTGCCAGCTCGCCCCTCGGTGAGCAGTTCTTC
J: TRBJ2-1
D: NA
V: TRBV18
size: NA

CDR3: CASSLLMNTEAFF
DNA: TGTGCCAGCAGCCTACTTATGAACACTGAAGCTTTCTTT
J: TRBJ1-1
D: NA
V: TRBV7-9
size: NA

CDR3: CASATTGDTGELFF
DNA: TGTGCCAGCGCGACGACAGGGGACACCGGGGAGCTGTTTTTT
J: TRBJ2-2
D: TRBD1
V: TRBV6-1
size: NA

CDR3: CASSESSFSGPYEQYF
DNA: TGCGCCAGCAGTGAGTCTTCCTTTAGCGGCCCGTACGAGCAGTACTTC
J: TRBJ2-7
D: NA
V: TRBV10-1
size: NA

CDR3: CAISELEVEKLFF
DNA: TGTGCCATCAGTGAGTTGGAGGTTGAAAAACTGTTTTTT
J: TRBJ1-4
D: NA
V: TRBV10-3
size: NA

CDR3: CAISDRGGGYEQYF
DNA: TGTGCCATCAGTGATCGAGGGGGAGGGTACGAGCAGTACTTC
J: TRBJ2-7
D: NA
V: TRBV10-3
size: NA

CDR3: CASSFRQGANYGYTF
DNA: TGTGCCAGCAGCTTCCGACAGGGAGCTAACTATGGCTACACCTTC
J: TRBJ1-2
D: TRBD1
V: TRBV7-9
size: NA

CDR3: CASSSRQDNTEAFF
DNA: TGTGCCAGCAGCTCTCGACAGGATAACACTGAAGCTTTCTTT
J: TRBJ1-1
D: NA
V: TRBV11-2
size: NA

CDR3: CASSEYLQGAYSPLHF
DNA: TGTGCCAGCAGTGAATATCTCCAGGGTGCGTACTCACCCCTCCACTTT
J: TRBJ1-6
D: NA
V: TRBV25-1
size: NA

CDR3: CASSLAPSTDTQYF
DNA: TGCGCCAGCAGCTTGGCCCCTAGCACAGATACGCAGTATTTT
J: TRBJ2-3
D: NA
V: TRBV5-1
size: few

CDR3: CASSVDRGNTEAFF
DNA: TGTGCCAGCAGCGTAGACAGGGGGAACACTGAAGCTTTCTTT
J: TRBJ1-1
D: TRBD1
V: TRBV9
size: NA

CDR3: CATATGQGETQYF
DNA: TGCGCCACCGCGACAGGGCAGGGGGAGACCCAGTACTTC
J: TRBJ2-5
D: TRBD1
V: TRBV5-1
size: NA

CDR3: CATRGAQGEDRAEKLFF
DNA: TGTGCCACCAGGGGGGCCCAGGGAGAGGACAGGGCTGAAAAACTGTTTTTT
J: TRBJ1-4
D: TRBD1
V: TRBV15
size: NA

CDR3: CASSPQGAVDGYTF
DNA: TGCGCCAGCAGCCCACAGGGGGCTGTCGATGGCTACACCTTC
J: TRBJ1-2
D: TRBD1
V: TRBV5-1
size: NA

CDR3: CASSLGQPGLAGAQGEQYF
DNA: TGTGCCAGCAGCTTAGGACAGCCGGGACTAGCGGGAGCCCAGGGCGAGCAGTACTTC
J: TRBJ2-7
D: TRBD2
V: TRBV11-3
size: NA

CDR3: CASSQVTEAFF
DNA: TGTGCCAGCAGCCAGGTCACTGAAGCTTTCTTT
J: TRBJ1-1
D: NA
V: TRBV7-9
size: NA

CDR3: CASSSGGGDQPQHF
DNA: TGTGCCAGCAGCTCCGGGGGGGGTGATCAGCCCCAGCATTTT
J: TRBJ1-5
D: NA
V: TRBV7-6
size: NA

CDR3: CASSLYYSNQPQHF
DNA: TGTGCCAGCAGTTTATACTACAGCAATCAGCCCCAGCATTTT
J: TRBJ1-5
D: NA
V: TRBV27
size: NA

CDR3: CASSSVAGASTDTQYF
DNA: TGTGCCAGCAGCTCCGTGGCGGGAGCTAGCACAGATACGCAGTATTTT
J: TRBJ2-3
D: TRBD2
V: TRBV7-6
size: NA

CDR3: CASSHGQPAIYEQYF
DNA: TGTGCCAGCAGCCACGGACAGCCTGCGATCTACGAGCAGTACTTC
J: TRBJ2-7
D: NA
V: TRBV5-6
size: NA

CDR3: CASLSLQGGGETQYF
DNA: TGTGCCAGCCTATCCCTACAGGGAGGGGGAGAGACCCAGTACTTC
J: TRBJ2-5
D: NA
V: TRBV27
size: NA

CDR3: CASSSYTGANTGELFF
DNA: TGTGCCAGCAGCTCCTATACAGGGGCCAACACCGGGGAGCTGTTTTTT
J: TRBJ2-2
D: TRBD1
V: TRBV5-8
size: NA